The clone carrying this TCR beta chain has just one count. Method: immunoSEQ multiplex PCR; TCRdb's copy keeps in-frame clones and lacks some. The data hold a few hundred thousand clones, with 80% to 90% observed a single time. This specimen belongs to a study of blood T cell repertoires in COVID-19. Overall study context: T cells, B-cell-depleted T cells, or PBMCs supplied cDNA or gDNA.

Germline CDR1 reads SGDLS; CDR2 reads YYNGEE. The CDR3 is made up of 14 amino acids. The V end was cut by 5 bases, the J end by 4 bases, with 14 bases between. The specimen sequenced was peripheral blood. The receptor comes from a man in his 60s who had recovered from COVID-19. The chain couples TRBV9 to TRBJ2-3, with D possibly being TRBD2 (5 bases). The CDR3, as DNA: TGTGCCAGCAGGGCCGGGGATCAGCCAGATACGCAGTATTTT. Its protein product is CASRAGDQPDTQYF.